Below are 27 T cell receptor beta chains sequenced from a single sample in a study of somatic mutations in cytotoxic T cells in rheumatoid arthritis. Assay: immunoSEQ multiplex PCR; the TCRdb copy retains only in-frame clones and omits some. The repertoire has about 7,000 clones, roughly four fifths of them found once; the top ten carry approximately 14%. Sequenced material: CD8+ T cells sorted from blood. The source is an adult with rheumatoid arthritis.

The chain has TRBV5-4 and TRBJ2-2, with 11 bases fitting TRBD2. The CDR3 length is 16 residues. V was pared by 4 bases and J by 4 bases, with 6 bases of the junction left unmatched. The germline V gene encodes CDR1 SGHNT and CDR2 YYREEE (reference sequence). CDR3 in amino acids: CASSPVAGGTTGELFF. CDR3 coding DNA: TGTGCCAGCAGCCCAGTAGCGGGGGGGACCACCGGGGAGCTGTTTTTT.

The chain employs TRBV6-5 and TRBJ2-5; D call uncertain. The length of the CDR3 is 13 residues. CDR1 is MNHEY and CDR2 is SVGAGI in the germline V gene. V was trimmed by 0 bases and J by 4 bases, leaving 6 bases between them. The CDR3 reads CASSYSDGETQYF. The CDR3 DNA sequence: TGTGCCAGCAGTTACTCGGACGGAGAGACCCAGTACTTC.

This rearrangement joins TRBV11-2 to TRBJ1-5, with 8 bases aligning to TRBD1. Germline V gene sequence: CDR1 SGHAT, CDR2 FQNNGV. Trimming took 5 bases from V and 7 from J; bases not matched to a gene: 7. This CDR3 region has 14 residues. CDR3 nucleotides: TGTGCCAGCAGCCGAGACAGGGGCGGACAGCCCCAGCATTTT. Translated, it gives CASSRDRGGQPQHF.

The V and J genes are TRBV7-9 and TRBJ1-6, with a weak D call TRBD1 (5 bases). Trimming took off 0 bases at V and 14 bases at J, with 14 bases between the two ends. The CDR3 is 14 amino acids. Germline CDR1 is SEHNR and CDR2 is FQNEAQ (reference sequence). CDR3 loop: CASSLAAGTISLHF. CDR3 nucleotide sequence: TGTGCCAGCAGCTTAGCAGCAGGGACCATATCCCTCCACTTT.

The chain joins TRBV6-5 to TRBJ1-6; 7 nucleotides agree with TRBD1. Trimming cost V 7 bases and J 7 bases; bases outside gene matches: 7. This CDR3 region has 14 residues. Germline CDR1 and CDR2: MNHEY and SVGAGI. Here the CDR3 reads CASTPQGGNSPLHF. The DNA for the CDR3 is TGTGCCAGCACCCCTCAGGGGGGCAATTCACCCCTCCACTTT.

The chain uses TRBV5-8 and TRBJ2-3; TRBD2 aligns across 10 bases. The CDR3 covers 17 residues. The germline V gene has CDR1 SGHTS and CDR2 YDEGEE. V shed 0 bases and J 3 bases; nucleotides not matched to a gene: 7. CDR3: CASSLGQRGGRTDTQYF. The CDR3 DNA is TGTGCCAGCAGCTTGGGCCAGCGGGGGGGCCGGACAGATACGCAGTATTTT.

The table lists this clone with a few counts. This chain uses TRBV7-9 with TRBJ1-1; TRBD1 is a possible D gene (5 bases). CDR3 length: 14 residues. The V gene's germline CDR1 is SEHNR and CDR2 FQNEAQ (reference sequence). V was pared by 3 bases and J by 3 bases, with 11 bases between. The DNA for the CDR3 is TGTGCCAGCAGCTTGAATTGGGGGGACACTGAAGCTTTCTTT. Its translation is CASSLNWGDTEAFF.

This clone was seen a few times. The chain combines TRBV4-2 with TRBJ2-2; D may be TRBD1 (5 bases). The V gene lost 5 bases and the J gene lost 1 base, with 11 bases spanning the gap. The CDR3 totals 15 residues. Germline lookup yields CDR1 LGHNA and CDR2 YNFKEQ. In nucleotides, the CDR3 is TGTGCCAGCAGCTACCGAACAGGGAACACCGGGGAGCTGTTTTTT. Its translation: CASSYRTGNTGELFF.

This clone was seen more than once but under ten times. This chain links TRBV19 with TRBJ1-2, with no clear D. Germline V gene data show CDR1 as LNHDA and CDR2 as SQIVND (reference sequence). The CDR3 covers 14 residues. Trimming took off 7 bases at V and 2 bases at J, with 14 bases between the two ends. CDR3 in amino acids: CASKVDASNYGYTF. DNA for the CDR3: TGTGCCAGTAAGGTCGATGCGTCAAACTATGGCTACACCTTC.

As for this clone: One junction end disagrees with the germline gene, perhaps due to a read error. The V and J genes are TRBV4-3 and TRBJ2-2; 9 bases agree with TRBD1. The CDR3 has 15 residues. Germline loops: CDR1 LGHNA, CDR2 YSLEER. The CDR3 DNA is TGCGTCAGCAGCCTAGGACAGGGGCACACCGGGGAGCTGTTTTTT. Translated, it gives CVSSLGQGHTGELFF.

The CDR3 DNA sequence: TGTGCCAGCAGCCAGAGGGGGGAAGTGCTCAATCAGCCCCAGCATTTT. It translates to CASSQRGEVLNQPQHF. The chain combines TRBV7-8 with TRBJ1-5, with D maybe TRBD1 (6 bases). CDR1 SGHVS and CDR2 FQNEAQ come from the germline V gene. The CDR3 contains 16 residues. Trimming shortened V by 5 bases and J by 3 bases, and 17 bases separated the two germline ends.

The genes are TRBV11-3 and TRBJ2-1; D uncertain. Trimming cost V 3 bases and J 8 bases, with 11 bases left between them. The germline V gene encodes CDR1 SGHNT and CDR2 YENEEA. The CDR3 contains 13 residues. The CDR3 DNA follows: TGTGCCAGCAGCTTCGCAGCTGCGGATGAGCAGTTCTTC. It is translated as CASSFAAADEQFF.

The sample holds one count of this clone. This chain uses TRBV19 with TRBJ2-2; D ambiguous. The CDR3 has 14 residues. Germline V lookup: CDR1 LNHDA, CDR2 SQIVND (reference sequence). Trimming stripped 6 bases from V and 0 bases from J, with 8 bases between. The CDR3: CASRHETNTGELFF. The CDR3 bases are TGTGCCAGTAGGCACGAAACGAACACCGGGGAGCTGTTTTTT. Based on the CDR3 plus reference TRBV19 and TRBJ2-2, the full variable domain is DGGITQSPKYLFRKEGQNVTLSCEQNLNHDAMYWYRQDPGQGLRLIYYSQIVNDFQKGDIAEGYSVSREKKESFPLTVTSAQKNPTAFYLCASRHETNTGELFFGEGSRLTVL.

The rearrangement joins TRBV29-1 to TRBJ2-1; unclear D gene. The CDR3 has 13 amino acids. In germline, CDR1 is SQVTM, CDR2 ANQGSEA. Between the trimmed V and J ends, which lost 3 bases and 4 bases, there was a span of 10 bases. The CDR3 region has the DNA TGCAGCGTTGATCCGCGACGGTACAATGAGCAGTTCTTC. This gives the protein CSVDPRRYNEQFF.

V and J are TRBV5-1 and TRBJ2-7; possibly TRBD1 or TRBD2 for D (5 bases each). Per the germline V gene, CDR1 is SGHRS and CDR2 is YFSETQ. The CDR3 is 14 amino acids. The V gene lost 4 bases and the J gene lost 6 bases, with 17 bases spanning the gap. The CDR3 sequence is CASSRGVQDREQYF. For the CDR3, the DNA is TGCGCCAGCAGCCGGGGTGTACAGGACCGCGAGCAGTACTTC.

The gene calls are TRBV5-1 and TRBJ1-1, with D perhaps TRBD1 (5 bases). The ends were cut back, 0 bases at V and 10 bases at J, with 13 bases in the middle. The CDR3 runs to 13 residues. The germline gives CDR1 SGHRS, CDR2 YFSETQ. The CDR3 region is CASSLGKGRRAFF. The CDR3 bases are TGCGCCAGCAGCTTGGGTAAGGGGCGAAGAGCTTTCTTT.

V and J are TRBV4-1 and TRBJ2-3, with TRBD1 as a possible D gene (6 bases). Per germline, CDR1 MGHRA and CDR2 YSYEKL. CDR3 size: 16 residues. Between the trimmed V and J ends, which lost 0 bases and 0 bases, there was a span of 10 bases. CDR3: CASSQEDRTSTDTQYF. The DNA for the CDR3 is TGCGCCAGCAGCCAAGAAGACAGGACTAGCACAGATACGCAGTATTTT.

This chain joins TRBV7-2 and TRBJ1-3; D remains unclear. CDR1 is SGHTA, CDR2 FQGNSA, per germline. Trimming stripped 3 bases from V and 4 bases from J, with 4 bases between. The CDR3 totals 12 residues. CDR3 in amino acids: CASSFMGNTIYF. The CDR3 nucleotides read TGTGCCAGCAGCTTTATGGGAAACACCATATATTTT.

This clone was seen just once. In DNA, the CDR3 is TGTGCCAGCAGCGGACAGGGTTGGACCCAGTACTTC. Its protein product is CASSGQGWTQYF. V is TRBV9 and J is TRBJ2-5; the match to TRBD1 covers 7 bases. The V gene end was trimmed by 3 bases and the J gene end by 7 bases; junction bases not matched to a gene: 3. CDR1 SGDLS and CDR2 YYNGEE come from the germline V gene. The CDR3 length is 12 residues.

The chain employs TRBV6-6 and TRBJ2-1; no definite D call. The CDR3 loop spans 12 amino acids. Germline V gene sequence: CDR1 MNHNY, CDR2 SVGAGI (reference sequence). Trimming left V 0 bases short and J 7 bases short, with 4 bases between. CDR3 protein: CASSYSRNEQFF. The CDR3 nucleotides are TGTGCCAGCAGTTACTCGAGAAATGAGCAGTTCTTC.

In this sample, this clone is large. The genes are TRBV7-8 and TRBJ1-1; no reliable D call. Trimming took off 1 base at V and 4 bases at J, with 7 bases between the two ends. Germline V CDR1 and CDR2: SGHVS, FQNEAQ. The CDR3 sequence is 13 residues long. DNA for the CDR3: TGTGCCAGCAGCTTAGGAGTCGCCACTGAAGCTTTCTTT. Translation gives CASSLGVATEAFF.

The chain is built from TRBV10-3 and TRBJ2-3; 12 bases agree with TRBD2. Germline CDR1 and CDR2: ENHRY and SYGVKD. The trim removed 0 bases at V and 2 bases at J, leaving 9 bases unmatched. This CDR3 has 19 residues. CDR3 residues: CAISESPKTSGGYTDTQYF. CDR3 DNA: TGTGCCATCAGTGAGTCTCCCAAAACTAGCGGGGGGTACACAGATACGCAGTATTTT.

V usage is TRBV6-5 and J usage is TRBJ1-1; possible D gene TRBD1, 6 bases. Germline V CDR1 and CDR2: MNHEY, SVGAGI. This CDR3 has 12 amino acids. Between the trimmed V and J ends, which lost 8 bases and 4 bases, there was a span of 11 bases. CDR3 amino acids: CASHRDATEAFF. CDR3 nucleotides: TGTGCCAGCCACAGGGATGCCACTGAAGCTTTCTTT.

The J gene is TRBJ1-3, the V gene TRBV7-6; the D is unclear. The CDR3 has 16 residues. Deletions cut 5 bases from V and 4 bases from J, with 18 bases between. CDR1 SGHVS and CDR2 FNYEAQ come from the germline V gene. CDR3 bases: TGTGCCAGCAGCCCAAACCCTGACGGGATGGGAAACACCATATATTTT. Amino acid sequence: CASSPNPDGMGNTIYF. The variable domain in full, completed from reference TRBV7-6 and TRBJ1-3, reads GAGVSQSPRYKVTKRGQDVALRCDPISGHVSLYWYRQALGQGPEFLTYFNYEAQQDKSGLPNDRFSAERPEGSISTLTIQRTEQRDSAMYRCASSPNPDGMGNTIYFGEGSWLTVV.

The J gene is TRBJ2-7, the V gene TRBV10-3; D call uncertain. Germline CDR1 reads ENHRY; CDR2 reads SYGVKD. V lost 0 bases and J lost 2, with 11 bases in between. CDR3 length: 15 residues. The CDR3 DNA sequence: TGTGCCATCAGTGAGTCCCCCGGTGGGACCTACGAGCAGTACTTC. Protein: CAISESPGGTYEQYF.

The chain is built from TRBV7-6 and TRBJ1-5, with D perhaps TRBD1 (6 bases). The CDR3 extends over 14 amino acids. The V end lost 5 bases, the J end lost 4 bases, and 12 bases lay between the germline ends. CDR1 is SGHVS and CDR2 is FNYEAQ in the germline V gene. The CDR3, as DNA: TGTGCCAGCAGCCCGGTCAGGGGAAATCAGCCCCAGCATTTT. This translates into CASSPVRGNQPQHF.

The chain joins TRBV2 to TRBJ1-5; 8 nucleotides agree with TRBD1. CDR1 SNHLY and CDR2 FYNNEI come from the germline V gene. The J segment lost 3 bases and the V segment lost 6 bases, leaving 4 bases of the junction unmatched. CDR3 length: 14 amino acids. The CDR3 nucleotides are TGTGCCAGCAGGATACAGGGGGACAATCAGCCCCAGCATTTT. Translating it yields CASRIQGDNQPQHF.